This TCR beta chain was documented in a study of OX40 agonist ivuxolimab in advanced cancers. Study context: Patients' therapy was ivuxolimab, an antibody that acts as an agonist of OX40 (CD134). Aged roughly 20 to 79 with a mean of approximately 60 years, they were more than 80% male. General observations from the study: Among T cells, CD8+ cells averaged more expanded clones than CD4+ cells. Specificity for antigen went undetermined in the expanded peripheral T cells.

Here immunoSEQ multiplex PCR was the method, and the copy in TCRdb shows in-frame clones only, minus some. This table has around 110,000 clones, less than 95% appearing once. CDR1 and CDR2 (germline): SGHRS, YFSETQ. This CDR3 region has 14 residues. V dropped 0 bases and J dropped 6 bases, with 11 bases sitting between them. Points on this clone: The antigen remains undetermined.

This clonotype was obtained from an adult with an advanced solid tumor such as melanoma, head and neck, liver or kidney cancer. The sample in question was CD4+ or CD8+ T cells sorted from blood, obtained in a trial of the OX40 agonist ivuxolimab. This chain connects TRBV5-1 to TRBJ2-3; no definite D call. The CDR3 loop is CASSLADFKDTQYF. The CDR3 coding sequence is TGCGCCAGCAGCTTGGCTGACTTTAAGGATACGCAGTATTTT.